A selection of T cell receptor beta chains follows, all from one sample in a study of blood T cell repertoires in COVID-19. Sequencing used immunoSEQ multiplex PCR; TCRdb keeps in-frame clones, though not all of them. The sample yields under 130,000 clones, under 80% seen once. The sample consisted of peripheral blood. These receptors were obtained from a woman aged 70-85 years with acute or convalescent COVID-19. Each CDR3 is given with its conserved first and last residue. A D gene is named only where the DNA matches it firmly. Only part of the rows carry a size: once, few, many, or a class if the clone is expanded.

j_call	clone_size	d_call	cdr3_length	v_call	cdr3_nt	cdr3_aa
TRBJ2-7	-	TRBD1	15	TRBV28	TGTGCCAGCAGTTACCGGGACAGGCGGACCTACGAGCAGTACTTC	CASSYRDRRTYEQYF
TRBJ1-3	-	TRBD1	12	TRBV19	TGTGCCAGTGGCAACAGGGGGAACACCATATATTTT	CASGNRGNTIYF
TRBJ2-7	-	-	14	TRBV13	TGTGCCAGCAGCTTCGACAGGATAGGCAACGAGCAGTACTTC	CASSFDRIGNEQYF
TRBJ2-1	-	TRBD1	14	TRBV25-1	TGTGCCAGCAGTGATTGGGGACAGGGCAAAGAGCAGTTCTTC	CASSDWGQGKEQFF
TRBJ2-3	-	-	15	TRBV7-2	TGTGCCAGCAGCCCCAGCGGAGGACCCACAGATACGCAGTATTTT	CASSPSGGPTDTQYF
TRBJ2-2	-	TRBD2	15	TRBV29-1	TGCAGCGTTGACCTCCCTAGCGGGGGGGACCGGGAGCTGTTTTTT	CSVDLPSGGDRELFF
TRBJ2-5	-	-	14	TRBV2	TGTGCCAGCAGTGATCTGAAGGGAGCTGAGACCCAGTACTTC	CASSDLKGAETQYF
TRBJ1-1	-	-	11	TRBV6-5	TGTGCCAGCAGTTTAGGGGGTGAAGCTTTCTTT	CASSLGGEAFF
TRBJ2-7	-	TRBD1	14	TRBV6-5	TGTGCCAGCAATAGGGACAGCAGCTCCTACGAGCAGTACTTC	CASNRDSSSYEQYF
TRBJ2-5	-	-	17	TRBV3-1/TRBV3-2	TGTGCCAGCAGCCATCTTTCCGGGGGGCCTATCCAAGAGACCCAGTACTTC	CASSHLSGGPIQETQYF
TRBJ1-6	-	-	16	TRBV30	TGTGCCTGGAGGCCCGACCGGGGGAGGAGTAATTCACCCCTCCACTTT	CAWRPDRGRSNSPLHF
TRBJ2-7	-	-	14	TRBV5-1	TGCGCCAGCAGCTTGGACGTCAGGGTGGACGAGCAGTACTTC	CASSLDVRVDEQYF
TRBJ2-2	-	TRBD1	18	TRBV19	TGTGCCAGTAGTATAGATCCGACAGGGGGCTGGGGCACCGGGGAGCTGTTTTTT	CASSIDPTGGWGTGELFF
TRBJ1-3	-	-	13	TRBV19	TGTGCCAGCCCGGGGTCCTCTGGAAACACCATATATTTT	CASPGSSGNTIYF
TRBJ2-1	-	-	14	TRBV3-1/TRBV3-2	TGTGCCAGCAGCCACCCCGGGTTTTTCAATGAGCAGTTCTTC	CASSHPGFFNEQFF
TRBJ2-3	-	TRBD1	12	TRBV30	TGTGCCTGGACACAGGGGACAGATACGCAGTATTTT	CAWTQGTDTQYF
TRBJ2-1	-	TRBD1	18	TRBV4-3	TGCGCCAGCAGCCAAGATCTACCGGGACAGGGGGCTGAAAATGAGCAGTTCTTC	CASSQDLPGQGAENEQFF
TRBJ2-5	-	TRBD2	15	TRBV7-2	TGTGCCAGCAGCTTCCAGCGGGGGGGCGGGGAGACCCAGTACTTC	CASSFQRGGGETQYF
TRBJ1-1	few	TRBD1	14	TRBV5-1	TGCGCCAGCAGCCAGGGACAGATGAACACTGAAGCTTTCTTT	CASSQGQMNTEAFF
TRBJ2-1	-	-	15	TRBV3-1/TRBV3-2	TGTGCCAGCAGCCAAGAAAGTCCAGCGTACAATGAGCAGTTCTTC	CASSQESPAYNEQFF
TRBJ2-2	-	TRBD1	15	TRBV6-4	TGTGCCAGCAGACGGGACAGAGCGAACACCGGGGAGCTGTTTTTT	CASRRDRANTGELFF
TRBJ1-3	-	TRBD1	16	TRBV28	TGTGCCAGCAGCCTATCGACAGGGAGTTCCGGAAACACCATATATTTT	CASSLSTGSSGNTIYF
TRBJ2-5	-	TRBD2	15	TRBV18	TGTGCCAGCTCACCAGGACTCGGGGGGGAAGAGACCCAGTACTTC	CASSPGLGGEETQYF
TRBJ2-5	-	-	12	TRBV6-5	TGTGCCAGCAGTTACAGCGGAGGGAGCCAGTACTTC	CASSYSGGSQYF
TRBJ2-5	once	TRBD1	12	TRBV28	TGTGCCAGTTGGACAGGGAAAGAGACCCAGTACTTC	CASWTGKETQYF
TRBJ1-4	-	-	17	TRBV2	TGTGCCAGCAGTGGACCCCAAGTAGGAGTTGTCCCTGAAAAACTGTTTTTT	CASSGPQVGVVPEKLFF